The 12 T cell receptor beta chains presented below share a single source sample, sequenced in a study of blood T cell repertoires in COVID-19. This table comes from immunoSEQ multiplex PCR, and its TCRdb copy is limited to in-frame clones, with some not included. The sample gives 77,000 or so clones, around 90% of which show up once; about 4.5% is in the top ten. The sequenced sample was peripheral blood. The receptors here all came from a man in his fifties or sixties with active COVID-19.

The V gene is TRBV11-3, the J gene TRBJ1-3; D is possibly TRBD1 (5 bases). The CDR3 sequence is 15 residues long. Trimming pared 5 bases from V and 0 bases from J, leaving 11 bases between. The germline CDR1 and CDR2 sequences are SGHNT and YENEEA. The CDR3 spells CASSPGGTSGNTIYF. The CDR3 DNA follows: TGTGCCAGCAGCCCCGGGGGGACCTCTGGAAACACCATATATTTT. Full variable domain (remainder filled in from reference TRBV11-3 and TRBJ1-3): EAGVVQSPRYKIIEKKQPVAFWCNPISGHNTLYWYLQNLGQGPELLIRYENEEAVDDSQLPKDRFSAERLKGVDSTLKIQPAELGDSAVYLCASSPGGTSGNTIYFGEGSWLTVV.

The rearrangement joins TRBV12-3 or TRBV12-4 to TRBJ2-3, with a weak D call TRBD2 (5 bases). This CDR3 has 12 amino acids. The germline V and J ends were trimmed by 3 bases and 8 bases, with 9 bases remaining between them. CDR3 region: CASSLSGVTQYF. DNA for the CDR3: TGTGCCAGCAGTTTGTCCGGGGTTACGCAGTATTTT.

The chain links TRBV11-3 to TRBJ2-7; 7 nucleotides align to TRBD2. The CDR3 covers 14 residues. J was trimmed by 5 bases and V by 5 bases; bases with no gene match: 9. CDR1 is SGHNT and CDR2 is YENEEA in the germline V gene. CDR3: CASSLEETSNEQYF. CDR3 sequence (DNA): TGTGCCAGCAGCCTGGAGGAGACTAGCAACGAGCAGTACTTC.

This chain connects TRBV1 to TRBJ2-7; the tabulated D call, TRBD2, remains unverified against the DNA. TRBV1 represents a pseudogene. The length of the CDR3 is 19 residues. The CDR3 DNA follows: TGCACCAGCAGCCAGGCCGGGACTAGCGGGGGGCGGTCTGTTTACGAGCAGTACTTC. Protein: CTSSQAGTSGGRSVYEQYF.

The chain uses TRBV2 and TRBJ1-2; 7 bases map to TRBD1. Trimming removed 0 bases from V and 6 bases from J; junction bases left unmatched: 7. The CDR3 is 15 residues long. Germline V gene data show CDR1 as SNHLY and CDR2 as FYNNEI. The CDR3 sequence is CASSEAPGQMDGYTF. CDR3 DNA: TGTGCCAGCAGTGAAGCCCCGGGACAGATGGATGGCTACACCTTC.

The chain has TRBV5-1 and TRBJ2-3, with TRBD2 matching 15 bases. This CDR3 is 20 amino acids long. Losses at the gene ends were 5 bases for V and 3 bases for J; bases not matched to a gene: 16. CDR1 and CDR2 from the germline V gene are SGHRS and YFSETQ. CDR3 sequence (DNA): TGCGCCAGCAGTCCATCCCGGACTAGCGGGAGGGCCGGGAGGACAGATACGCAGTATTTT. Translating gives CASSPSRTSGRAGRTDTQYF. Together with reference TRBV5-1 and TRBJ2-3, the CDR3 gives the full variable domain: KAGVTQTPRYLIKTRGQQVTLSCSPISGHRSVSWYQQTPGQGLQFLFEYFSETQRNKGNFPGRFSGRQFSNSRSEMNVSTLELGDSALYLCASSPSRTSGRAGRTDTQYFGPGTRLTVL.

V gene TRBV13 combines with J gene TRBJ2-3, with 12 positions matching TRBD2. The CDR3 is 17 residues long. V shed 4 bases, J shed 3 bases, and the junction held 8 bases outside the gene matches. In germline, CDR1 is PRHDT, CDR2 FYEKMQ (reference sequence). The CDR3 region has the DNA TGTGCCAGCAGCTCCGGCGGTGGACTAGCGGGGACAGATACGCAGTATTTT. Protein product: CASSSGGGLAGTDTQYF.

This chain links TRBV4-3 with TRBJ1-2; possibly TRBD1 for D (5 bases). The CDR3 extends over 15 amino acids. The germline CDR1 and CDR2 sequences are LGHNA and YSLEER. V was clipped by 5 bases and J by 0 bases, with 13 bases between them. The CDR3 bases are TGCGCCAGCAGCAGAGACAGACTCACTAACTATGGCTACACCTTC. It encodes CASSRDRLTNYGYTF.

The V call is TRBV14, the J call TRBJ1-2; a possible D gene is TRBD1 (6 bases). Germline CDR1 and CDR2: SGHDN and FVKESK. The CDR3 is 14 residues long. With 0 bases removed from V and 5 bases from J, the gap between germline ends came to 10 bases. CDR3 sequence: CASSQDLTGYGYTF. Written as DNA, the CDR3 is TGTGCCAGCAGCCAAGATCTTACAGGGTATGGCTACACCTTC.

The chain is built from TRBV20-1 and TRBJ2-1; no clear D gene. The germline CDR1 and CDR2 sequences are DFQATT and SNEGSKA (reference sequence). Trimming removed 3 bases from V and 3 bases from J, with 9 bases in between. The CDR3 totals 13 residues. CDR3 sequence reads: CSASHPLYNEQFF. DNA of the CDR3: TGCAGTGCTAGTCACCCACTCTACAATGAGCAGTTCTTC.

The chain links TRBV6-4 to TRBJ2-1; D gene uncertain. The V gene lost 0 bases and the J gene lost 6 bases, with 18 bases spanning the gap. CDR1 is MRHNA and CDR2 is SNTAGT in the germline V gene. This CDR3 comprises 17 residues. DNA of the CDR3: TGTGCCAGCAGTGACTCTGTAGTGGTCCTTACCTTCAATGAGCAGTTCTTC. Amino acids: CASSDSVVVLTFNEQFF.

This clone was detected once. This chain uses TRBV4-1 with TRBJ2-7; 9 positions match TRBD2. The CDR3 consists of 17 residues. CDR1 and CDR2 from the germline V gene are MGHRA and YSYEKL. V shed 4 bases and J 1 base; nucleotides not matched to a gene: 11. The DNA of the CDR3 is TGCGCCAGCAGCCTGCGGAGTAGCGGGAGCCGTTCCTACGAGCAGTACTTC. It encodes CASSLRSSGSRSYEQYF.